This TCR beta chain stems from a study of cytomegalovirus exposure and HLA in healthy donors (TCRdb year 2017). With respect to the entire study: An earlier analysis of several hundred of the donors reported 250 to 300 Gb of sequence data and some 120 million unique TCR beta sequences from 150 million to 200 million T cells. Besides the first cohort of about 730 subjects, a separate validation cohort made up of around 120 different subjects was used. The study aimed to test whether cataloging public T cell receptors could reveal signatures of past pathogen exposure. Roughly 300 gigabases of sequencing data and around 85 million unique TCR sequences made up an early release that covered under 750 HLA-typed donors. Among under 450 genotyped donors of the cohort, an average of around 240,000 unique TCR beta nucleotide sequences were sequenced per donor, roughly 20% of them non-productive. Both class I and class II loci were covered by HLA typing, at four-digit resolution. About 5 DR-DQ haplotypes were handled as single units for association and clustering, since linkage in the cohort was strong. Donor age, sex, ethnicity and CMV serostatus were compiled together with the repertoire data. Using immunosequencing, the study profiled T cell repertoires from fewer than 850 subjects and related those repertoires to cytomegalovirus serostatus. Among the roughly 370 genotyped donors, approximately 81% belonged to the genetic ancestry cluster associated with self-reported Caucasian donors. The later analysis used no new phenotypic data to find candidate immune exposures, relying instead on TCR beta sequences and their occurrence across donors. Every repertoire in the discovery cohort had been generated on one and the same sequencing platform. High-throughput TCR immunosequencing, statistical association of individual TCRs with disease status, and machine learning were combined to predict cytomegalovirus infection status. A later analysis re-analyzed previously published TCR beta repertoires from 666 donors and added high-resolution HLA genotyping to study TCR occurrence patterns. A later genetic analysis took genome-wide SNP genotypes for about 55% of the 666 donors and used that subset as a discovery cohort. Typing coverage varied by locus: roughly 629-630 donors for A, B, C, DRB1 and DQB1; approximately 500 for DQA1; about 590 for DPA1; approximately 470 for DPB1. In an earlier analysis of 500 to 650 of the donors, high-throughput TCR beta sequencing was used to judge whether each TCR beta V gene segment behaved as functional or pseudogenic.

As regards this clone: This receptor's antigen is unknown.

The cohort was made up of several hundred healthy bone marrow donors. At the time of sampling, all cohort members were nominally healthy, though unrecorded immune exposures were likely present. The donor tested CMV seronegative, placing the donor among the 300 to 400 seronegative members of the cohort. A peripheral blood sample was provided by each donor, and peripheral blood mononuclear cells were used for TCR beta sequencing. Genomic DNA extraction from the blood cell samples was performed with the Qiagen DNeasy Blood Extraction Kit. Relative to germline, V is 0 bases shorter and J is 11 bases shorter, with 18 bases between their ends. As encoded in the germline V gene (reference sequence), CDR1 is SGHNT while CDR2 is YYREEE. The CDR3 contains 14 residues, cysteine and phenylalanine counted. Only the CDR3 DNA stays, 42 bases, in frame from base 1. Library generation was performed with the immunoSEQ multiplex PCR assay. The multiplex PCR relied on a mix of 60 forward primers for TCR Vbeta segments and 13 reverse primers for TCR Jbeta segments. A multiplex PCR assay on genomic DNA amplified the CDR3 region of rearranged TCR beta genes. The Illumina HiSeq System was used to sequence the amplified TCR beta libraries as 87-base-pair reads. In the source study's methods: In a later analysis, some 80 million unique TCR beta chains were counted across the 650 to 750 repertoires, and roughly 9.9 million of these chains were shared by at least two donors. Raw reads were error-corrected and collapsed into unique sequences by a nearest-neighbor algorithm in which closely related sequences were merged to remove PCR and sequencing errors. Alignment of CDR3 sequences to IMGT reference sequences was used to assign V, D and J gene segments. Each retained sequence needed at least a six-nucleotide match to both a V gene segment and a J gene segment. A rearrangement was called productive if the CDR3 had no stop codons and remained in frame with V and J, and every other rearrangement was called non-productive. CDR3 was defined by IMGT convention, running from the second conserved V-encoded cysteine to the conserved J-encoded phenylalanine. Sequences without an unambiguous match to a single V gene segment were excluded from the earlier analysis of a few hundred of the donors. An earlier analysis of a few hundred of the donors classified V segments as functional when productive rearrangements were above 56.7% and as segregating when the standard deviation between donors was above 5%. A statistical classification framework was built to diagnose cytomegalovirus status from the catalog of TCR beta chain sequences. A later analysis assigned V and J genes by comparing TCR nucleotide sequences with IMGT/GENE-DB human TR gene sequences. The TCRdist pipeline was used in a later analysis to assign CDR3 sequences and most-parsimonious VDJ recombination scenarios. A later analysis defined each TCR beta chain by its CDR3 amino acid sequence plus V-gene family, and excluded reads lacking a unique V-gene family. In a later analysis, 550 to 650 highly shared, low-generation-probability nucleotide sequences were removed to address suspected cross-contamination and a sequencing artifact. A later analysis calculated a clonal expansion index for each public chain from normalized within-repertoire ranks of inferred template counts. A later analysis computed generation probabilities with a VDJ recombination model fitted to out-of-frame rearrangements, and checked the results against IGoR. Hypergeometric tests were used in a later analysis to score TCR-TCR, TCR-HLA and TCR-CMV co-occurrence, with a repertoire-size bias correction applied to the TCR pairs. A later analysis estimated false discovery rates by permuting HLA or CMV assignments 20 times. In a later analysis, co-occurring TCRs were grouped using DBSCAN, with TCRdist sequence similarity added in when clustering inside HLA-allele-positive subsets. For co-occurrence clustering, repertoires with fewer than 30,000 or more than 120,000 public chains were excluded, along with four to six repertoires with anomalous nucleotide sharing. Imported from immuneACCESS, the table was reduced by TCRdb to in-frame sequences with V and J called. These copies leave out some clones; in studies compared against another copy, an unresolved V gene accounts for under half, and the cause of the remainder is not known. V and J calls plus clone size are reproduced from that table; the DNA served to infer D and trimming. The table kept for this sample lists fewer than 45,000 clones. Together, the top ten hold less than 2% of the sample.

What the study reported, not specific to this receptor: In a later analysis, several top co-occurrence clusters were reported to appear linked to parvovirus B19, influenza, CMV and Epstein-Barr virus. A further reported finding was that TCR beta sequences accurately predicted the HLA-A and HLA-B alleles for most subjects in the first cohort. CMV serostatus was the only immune exposure information available for the cohort. When HLA alleles, especially DR and DQ, strongly co-occurred, TCR associations were difficult to assign to individual alleles. A later analysis found that TCR association rates varied across HLA loci, with DRB1 alleles showing the most associated TCRs and HLA-C alleles the fewest. In this cohort, only TCR beta chains were sequenced, and detectable features were limited by the absence of alpha or paired-chain data. In a later analysis, HLA-associated TCR beta chains were found to be more clonally expanded and to have lower generation probabilities than equally common non-associated chains. The authors suggested that the approach could potentially be extended to other disease states and immunological phenotypes. According to a later analysis, most CMV-associated TCR beta chains appeared to be HLA-restricted, and the HLA associations seemed to be driven largely by CMV exposure. In the study, 164 TCR beta chains were listed as associated with cytomegalovirus. Because HLA typing was missing for some donors at each locus, association tests included only the typed subset. Sequencing depth was assumed to be roughly uniform across donors in the presence/absence analyses, though that assumption may not hold. An earlier analysis of approximately 600 of the donors showed that most TCR beta V segments appeared in productive rearrangements either about 87% or about 30% of the time, which broadly matched IMGT annotations. Because counts were too low, seventeen rarely observed V segments, including chromosome 9 orphons, were excluded from the earlier analysis of about 500 of the donors. Most TCR sequences were seen in very few donors, while some public TCRs were found in many individuals. At a false discovery rate of 0.05, a later analysis linked roughly 17,000 TCR beta sequences to specific HLA alleles. In vitro tests confirmed that three of the cytomegalovirus-associated TCR beta chains recognize cytomegalovirus antigens. Linkage disequilibrium might explain the correlated functional status among segregating V segments, but an unknown experimental factor could not be ruled out. An association between a missense DCLRE1C variant and V-gene and J-gene trimming of TCR beta chains was found in a later genetic analysis and replicated in an independent cohort. In a later genetic analysis, fewer N-insertions in productive TCRs were reported among donors in an Asian-associated ancestry cluster than the 666-donor mean. The 87-base-pair reads could not distinguish some IMGT-functional V segments, including TRBV6-2 and TRBV6-3, so those segments were excluded. A cluster of highly shared sequence variants was judged likely to represent a technical artifact of the sequencing pipeline. In both the original and validation cohorts, the classifier was reported to diagnose cytomegalovirus status with high specificity and sensitivity.

The V gene is TRBV5-4 and the J gene is TRBJ2-7, with a tentative D gene TRBD2 over 6 matching bases. Sequencing was done on a sample of PBMCs. The source of this sequence is a woman in her twenties or thirties in good health and CMV-seronegative. The DNA sequence is TGTGCCAGCAGCTTGGAGGTAGCGGCGGGGCGGGAGTACTTC. Translated, this is CASSLEVAAGREYF.